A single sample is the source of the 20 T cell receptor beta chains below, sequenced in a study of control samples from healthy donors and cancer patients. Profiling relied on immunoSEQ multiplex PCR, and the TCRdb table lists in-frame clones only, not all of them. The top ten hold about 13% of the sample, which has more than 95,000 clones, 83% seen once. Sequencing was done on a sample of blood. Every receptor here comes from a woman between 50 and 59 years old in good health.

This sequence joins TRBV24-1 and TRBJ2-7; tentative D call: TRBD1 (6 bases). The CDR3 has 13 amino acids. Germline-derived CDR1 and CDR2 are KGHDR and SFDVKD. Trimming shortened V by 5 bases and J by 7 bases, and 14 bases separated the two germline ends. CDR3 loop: CATSATGLTEQYF. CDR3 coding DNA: TGTGCCACCAGTGCGACAGGTCTCACTGAGCAGTACTTC.

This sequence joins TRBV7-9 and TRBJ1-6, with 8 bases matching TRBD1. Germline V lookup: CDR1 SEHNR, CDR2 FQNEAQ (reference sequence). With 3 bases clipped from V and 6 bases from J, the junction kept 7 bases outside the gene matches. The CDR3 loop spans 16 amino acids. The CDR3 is CASSFYLGQGNSPLHF. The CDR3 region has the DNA TGTGCCAGCAGCTTCTATCTAGGACAGGGTAATTCACCCCTCCACTTT.

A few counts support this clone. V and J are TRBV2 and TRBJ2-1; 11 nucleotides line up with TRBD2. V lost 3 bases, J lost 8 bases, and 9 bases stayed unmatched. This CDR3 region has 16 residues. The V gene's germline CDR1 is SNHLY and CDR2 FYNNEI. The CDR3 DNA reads TGTGCCAGCAGTGATTCTACTAGCGGGAGTGGCGATGAGCAGTTCTTC. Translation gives CASSDSTSGSGDEQFF.

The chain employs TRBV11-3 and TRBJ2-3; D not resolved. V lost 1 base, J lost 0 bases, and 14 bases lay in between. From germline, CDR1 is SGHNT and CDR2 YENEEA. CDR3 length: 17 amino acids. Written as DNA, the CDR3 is TGTGCCAGCAGCTTAGGTGTTGAGTCAGTTAGCACAGATACGCAGTATTTT. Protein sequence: CASSLGVESVSTDTQYF.

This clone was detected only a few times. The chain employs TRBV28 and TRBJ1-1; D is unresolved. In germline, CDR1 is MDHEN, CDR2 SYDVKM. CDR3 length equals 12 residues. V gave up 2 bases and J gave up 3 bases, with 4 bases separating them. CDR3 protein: CASSLGYTEAFF. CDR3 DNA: TGTGCCAGCAGTTTAGGGTACACTGAAGCTTTCTTT.

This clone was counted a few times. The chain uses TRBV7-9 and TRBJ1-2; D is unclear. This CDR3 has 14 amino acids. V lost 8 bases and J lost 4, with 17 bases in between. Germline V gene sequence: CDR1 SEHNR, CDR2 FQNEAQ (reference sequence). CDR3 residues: CASASETPPYGYTF. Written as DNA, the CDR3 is TGTGCCAGCGCTTCTGAAACCCCACCCTATGGCTACACCTTC.

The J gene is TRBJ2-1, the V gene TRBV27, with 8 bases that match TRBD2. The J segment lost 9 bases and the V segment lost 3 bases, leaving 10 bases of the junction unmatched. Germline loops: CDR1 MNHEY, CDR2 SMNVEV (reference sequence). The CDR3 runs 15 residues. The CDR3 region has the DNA TGTGCCAGCAGTTTTTTAGCGGGAATGGGTGTTGAGCAGTTCTTC. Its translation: CASSFLAGMGVEQFF.

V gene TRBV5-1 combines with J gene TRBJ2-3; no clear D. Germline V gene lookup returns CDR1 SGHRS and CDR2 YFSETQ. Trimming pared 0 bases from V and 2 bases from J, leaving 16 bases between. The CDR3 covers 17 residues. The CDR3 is CASSLALGRPPTDTQYF. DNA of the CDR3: TGCGCCAGCAGCTTGGCCTTAGGACGACCTCCCACAGATACGCAGTATTTT.

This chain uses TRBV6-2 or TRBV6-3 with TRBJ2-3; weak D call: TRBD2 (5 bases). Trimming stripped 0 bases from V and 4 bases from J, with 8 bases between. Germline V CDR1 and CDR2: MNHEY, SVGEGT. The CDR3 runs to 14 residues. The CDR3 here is CASSYSGSSDTQYF. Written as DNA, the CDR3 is TGTGCCAGCAGTTACTCTGGGAGTTCAGATACGCAGTATTTT.

DNA of the CDR3: TGTGCCAGCAGTTCCGGGACGATCGACGGGGAGCTGTTTTTT. This codes for CASSSGTIDGELFF. The chain carries TRBV6-2 or TRBV6-3 and TRBJ2-2, with D perhaps matching TRBD1 or TRBD2 (5 bases each). CDR1 and CDR2 (germline): MNHEY, SVGEGT. This CDR3 is built from 14 residues. With 4 bases removed from V and 7 bases from J, the gap between germline ends came to 13 bases.

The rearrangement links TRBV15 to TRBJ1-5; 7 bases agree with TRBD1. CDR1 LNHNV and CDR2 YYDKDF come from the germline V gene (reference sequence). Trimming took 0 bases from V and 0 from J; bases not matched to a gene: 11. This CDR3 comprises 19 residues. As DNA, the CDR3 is TGTGCCACCAGCAGAGACCGACAGGGTGGTGGGTATAGCAATCAGCCCCAGCATTTT. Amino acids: CATSRDRQGGGYSNQPQHF.

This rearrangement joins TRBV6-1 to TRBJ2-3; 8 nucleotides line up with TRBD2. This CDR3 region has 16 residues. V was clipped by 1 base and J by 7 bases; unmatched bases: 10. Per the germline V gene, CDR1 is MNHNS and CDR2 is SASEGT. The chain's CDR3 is CASSEESAGGGYTQYF. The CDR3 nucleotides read TGTGCCAGCAGTGAAGAGAGCGCGGGGGGCGGGTATACGCAGTATTTT.

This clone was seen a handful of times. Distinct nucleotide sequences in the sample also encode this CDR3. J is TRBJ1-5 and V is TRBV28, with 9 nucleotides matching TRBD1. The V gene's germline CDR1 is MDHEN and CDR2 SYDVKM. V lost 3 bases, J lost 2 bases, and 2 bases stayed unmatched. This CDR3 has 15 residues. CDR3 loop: CASSLGQGGNQPQHF. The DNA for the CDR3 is TGTGCCAGCAGTTTGGGACAGGGAGGCAATCAGCCCCAGCATTTT.

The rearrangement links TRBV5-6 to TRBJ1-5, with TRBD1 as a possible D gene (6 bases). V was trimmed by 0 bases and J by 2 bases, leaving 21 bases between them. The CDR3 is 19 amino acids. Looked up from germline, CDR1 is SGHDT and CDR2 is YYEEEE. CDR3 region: CASSLVGRGVPGGNQPQHF. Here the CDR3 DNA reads TGTGCCAGCAGCTTGGTTGGCAGGGGAGTCCCTGGTGGCAATCAGCCCCAGCATTTT.

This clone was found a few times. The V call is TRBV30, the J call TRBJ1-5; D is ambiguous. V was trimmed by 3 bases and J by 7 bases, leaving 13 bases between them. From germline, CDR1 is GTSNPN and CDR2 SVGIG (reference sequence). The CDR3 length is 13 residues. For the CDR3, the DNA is TGTGCCTGGAGCGCCTCTCACGGACAGCCCCAGCATTTT. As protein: CAWSASHGQPQHF.

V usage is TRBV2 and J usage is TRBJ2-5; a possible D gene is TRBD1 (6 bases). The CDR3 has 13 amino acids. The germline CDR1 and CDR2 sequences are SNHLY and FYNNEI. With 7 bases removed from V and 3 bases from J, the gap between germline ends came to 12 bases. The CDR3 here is CASTKDREETQYF. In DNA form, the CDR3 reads TGTGCCAGCACTAAGGACAGAGAAGAGACCCAGTACTTC.

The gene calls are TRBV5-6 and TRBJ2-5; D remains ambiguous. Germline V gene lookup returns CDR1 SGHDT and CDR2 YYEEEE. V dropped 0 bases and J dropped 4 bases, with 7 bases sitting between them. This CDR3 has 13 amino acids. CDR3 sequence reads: CASSLDPGETQYF. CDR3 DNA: TGTGCCAGCAGCTTGGATCCGGGAGAGACCCAGTACTTC.

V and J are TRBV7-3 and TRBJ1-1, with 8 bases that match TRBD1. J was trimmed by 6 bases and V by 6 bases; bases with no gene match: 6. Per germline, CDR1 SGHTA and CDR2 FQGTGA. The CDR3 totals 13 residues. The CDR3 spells CASSTGQGAEAFF. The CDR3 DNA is TGTGCCAGCAGTACAGGACAGGGCGCTGAAGCTTTCTTT.

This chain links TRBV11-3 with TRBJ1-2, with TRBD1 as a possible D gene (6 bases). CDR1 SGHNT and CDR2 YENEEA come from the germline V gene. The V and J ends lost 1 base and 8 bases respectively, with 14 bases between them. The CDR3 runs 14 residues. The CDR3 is CASSLGRGTRGYTF. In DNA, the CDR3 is TGTGCCAGCAGCTTAGGCAGGGGAACGCGGGGCTACACCTTC.

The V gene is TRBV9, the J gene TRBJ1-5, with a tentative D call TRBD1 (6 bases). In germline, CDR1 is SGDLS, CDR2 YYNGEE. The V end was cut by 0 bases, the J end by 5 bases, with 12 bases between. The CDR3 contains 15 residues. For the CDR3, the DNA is TGTGCCAGCAGCGTAGGGACAGATCCTTATCAGCCCCAGCATTTT. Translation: CASSVGTDPYQPQHF.